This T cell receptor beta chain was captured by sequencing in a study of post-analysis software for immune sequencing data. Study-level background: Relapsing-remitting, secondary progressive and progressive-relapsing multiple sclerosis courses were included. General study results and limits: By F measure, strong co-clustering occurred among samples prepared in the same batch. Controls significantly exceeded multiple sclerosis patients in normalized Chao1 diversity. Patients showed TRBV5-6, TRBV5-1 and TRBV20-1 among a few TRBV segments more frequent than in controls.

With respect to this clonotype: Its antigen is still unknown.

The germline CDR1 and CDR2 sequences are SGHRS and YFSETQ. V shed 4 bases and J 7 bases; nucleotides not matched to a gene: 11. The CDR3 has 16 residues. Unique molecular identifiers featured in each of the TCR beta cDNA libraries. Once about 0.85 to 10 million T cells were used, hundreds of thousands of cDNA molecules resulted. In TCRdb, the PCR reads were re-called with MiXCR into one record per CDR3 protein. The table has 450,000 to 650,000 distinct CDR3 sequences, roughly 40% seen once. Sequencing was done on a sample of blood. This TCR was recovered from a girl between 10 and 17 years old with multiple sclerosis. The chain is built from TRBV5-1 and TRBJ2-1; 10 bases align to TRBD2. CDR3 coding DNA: TGCGCCAGCAGCGGACTTTTAGCGGGAGGTTTTAATGAGCAGTTCTTC. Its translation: CASSGLLAGGFNEQFF.